The sequence of this TCR beta chain was determined in a study of shared clonotypes between healthy human individuals. In the study overall: Serving as donors were two women and a few men, whose ages spanned 18 to 49. Regarding the study as a whole: Generally, naive subsets (rather than memory subsets) showed larger estimated richness.

The CDR3 runs to 15 residues. V lost 0 bases, J lost 4 bases, and 13 bases lay in between. Germline values: CDR1 SGHRS, CDR2 YFSETQ. Each of the donors was a healthy adult who was HIV-negative and had not had a recent acute infection or vaccination. Points on this clone: Its antigen is unknown.

Here immunoSEQ multiplex PCR was the method, and the copy in TCRdb shows in-frame clones only, minus some. The data contain more than 1 million clones, about 84% of them singletons. The sequenced material came from memory CD4+ T cells from PBMCs. Subset described: CD45RA-negative fraction. The TCR sequence derives from a man aged 18 to 29 in good health. Some clones in this sample may be carry-over from other donors' samples. V usage is TRBV5-1 and J usage is TRBJ2-5; D possibly corresponds to TRBD2 (5 bases). The CDR3 is CASSLAPGEGETQYF. In nucleotides, the CDR3 is TGCGCCAGCAGCTTGGCGCCGGGTGAGGGAGAGACCCAGTACTTC.